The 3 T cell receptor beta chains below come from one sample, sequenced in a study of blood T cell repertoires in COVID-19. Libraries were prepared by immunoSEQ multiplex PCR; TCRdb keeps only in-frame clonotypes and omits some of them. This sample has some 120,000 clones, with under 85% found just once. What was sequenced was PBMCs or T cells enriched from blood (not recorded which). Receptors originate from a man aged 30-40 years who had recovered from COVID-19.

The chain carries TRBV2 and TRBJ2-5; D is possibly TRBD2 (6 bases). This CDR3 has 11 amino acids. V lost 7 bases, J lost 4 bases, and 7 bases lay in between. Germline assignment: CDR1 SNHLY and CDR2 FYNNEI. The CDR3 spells CASMGGETQYF. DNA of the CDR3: TGTGCCAGCATGGGAGGAGAGACCCAGTACTTC.

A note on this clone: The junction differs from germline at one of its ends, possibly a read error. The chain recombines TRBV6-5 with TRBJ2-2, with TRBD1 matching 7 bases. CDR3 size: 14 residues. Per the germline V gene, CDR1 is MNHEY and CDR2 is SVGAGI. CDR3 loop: CASSYYRGSGELFF. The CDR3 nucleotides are TGTGCCAGCAGCTACTACAGGGGTTCCGGGGAGCTGTTTTTT.

The CDR3 coding sequence is TGTGCCTGGAGTGGTTGGCGGGAGGGGGTCTACGAGCAGTACTTC. Translation gives CAWSGWREGVYEQYF. V usage is TRBV30 and J usage is TRBJ2-7; TRBD2 agrees at 9 bases. The CDR3 totals 15 residues. Trimming at V came to 1 base and at J to 3 bases, leaving 7 bases not matched to a gene. CDR1 GTSNPN and CDR2 SVGIG come from the germline V gene (reference sequence).